Shown below are 2 T cell receptor beta chains from a single sample sequenced in a study of early T cells in non-severe SARS-CoV-2 infection. Via MiXCR, TCRdb re-called the 5' RACE reads, giving one row per CDR3 protein. Of more than 55,000 distinct CDR3 sequences detected, about an eighth appear once; the ten largest clones hold around 4.5%. Sequencing was performed on whole blood. These receptors were taken from an adult who was a healthcare worker with PCR-confirmed SARS-CoV-2 infection or an uninfected control (not recorded which).

Many counts were recorded for this clonotype. The chain has TRBV25-1 and TRBJ1-2; TRBD1 matches at 7 bases. V gave up 6 bases and J gave up 5 bases; unmatched junction bases: 15. Germline V gene lookup returns CDR1 MGHDK and CDR2 SYGVNS. The CDR3 loop spans 16 amino acids. The CDR3 here is CASSRDRPPSGYGYTF. As DNA, the CDR3 is TGTGCCAGCAGCCGGGACAGACCTCCATCAGGGTATGGCTACACCTTC.

This clonotype came up a few times. The rearrangement uses TRBV2 and TRBJ1-1; D unresolved. The germline gives CDR1 SNHLY, CDR2 FYNNEI. The length of the CDR3 is 13 residues. The V end was cut by 8 bases, the J end by 4 bases, with 14 bases between. CDR3 loop: CASRMGSGTEAFF. The CDR3 region has the DNA TGTGCCAGCCGTATGGGTTCGGGCACTGAAGCTTTCTTT. Using reference TRBV2 and TRBJ1-1 for the parts outside the CDR3, the full variable domain is EPEVTQTPSHQVTQMGQEVILRCVPISNHLYFYWYRQILGQKVEFLVSFYNNEISEKSEIFDDQFSVERPDGSNFTLKIRSTKLEDSAMYFCASRMGSGTEAFFGQGTRLTVV.